This TCR beta chain was identified during a study of human T cells and chemical hapten exposure. Points from the study as a whole: PT1 expanded TCR counts correlated positively with patch test score.

This clonotype was seen many times. Its antigen is still unknown. The V end lost 0 bases, the J end lost 8 bases, and 13 bases lay between the germline ends. This CDR3 has 15 amino acids. Germline V gene data show CDR1 as SGHVS and CDR2 as FQNEAQ. One entry per CDR3 protein results from TCRdb running MiXCR on the RACE reads. This table has tens of thousands of distinct CDR3 sequences, over 7.5% appearing once. The time point was: patch test 3, about 24 weeks after DPC sensitization. As for treatment: therapeutic diphenylcyclopropenone sensitization with weekly scalp DPC. Total RNA was isolated from whole blood that had not been fractionated. At patch-test visits, sampling came before the patch test.

This receptor was identified in a man in his fifties or sixties with alopecia areata. Some clones in this sample may be carry-over from other donors' samples. The chain uses TRBV7-8 and TRBJ1-4, with D perhaps TRBD1 (5 bases). The sequenced sample was whole blood, obtained in connection with sensitization to the hapten diphenylcyclopropenone (DPC). CDR3 amino acids: CASSLAGGLMEKLFF. The CDR3 DNA reads TGTGCCAGCAGCTTAGCGGGGGGTTTAATGGAAAAACTGTTTTTT.